What follows are 14 T cell receptor beta chains derived from one specimen sequenced in a study of cytomegalovirus exposure and HLA in healthy donors. PCR employed 60 Vbeta and 13 Jbeta primers. The method was immunoSEQ multiplex PCR; TCRdb's version includes in-frame clones alone and lacks a portion of them. The table counts 190,000 or so clones; roughly 0.7% lies in the top ten. The sample comprised PBMCs. The receptor source for this set is a boy aged 10-17 years in good health and CMV-seronegative.

This chain uses TRBV28 with TRBJ1-5, with D tentatively TRBD1 (5 bases). V lost 1 base and J lost 4, with 17 bases in between. The CDR3 totals 17 residues. Germline assignment: CDR1 MDHEN and CDR2 SYDVKM. CDR3 region: CASSLLFLRQGNQPQHF. The CDR3 coding sequence is TGTGCCAGCAGTTTATTGTTCTTGAGGCAGGGAAATCAGCCCCAGCATTTT.

The chain links TRBV28 to TRBJ2-3; 11 positions match TRBD2. The CDR3 consists of 15 residues. Germline V gene data show CDR1 as MDHEN and CDR2 as SYDVKM. V shed 7 bases and J 4 bases; nucleotides not matched to a gene: 7. The CDR3 sequence: CASTSGGLWADTQYF. In DNA form, the CDR3 reads TGTGCCAGCACTAGCGGGGGGTTGTGGGCAGATACGCAGTATTTT.

This chain uses TRBV29-1 with TRBJ1-2; 7 nucleotides line up with TRBD1. The length of the CDR3 is 13 residues. Germline V gene data show CDR1 as SQVTM and CDR2 as ANQGSEA. With V trimmed by 6 bases and J by 4 bases, 8 bases remained unmatched. The DNA of the CDR3 is TGCAGCGTCCCTCCGGGACAGACCTATGGCTACACCTTC. Its protein product is CSVPPGQTYGYTF.

This chain connects TRBV5-8 to TRBJ2-5; maybe TRBD2 (5 bases). Between the trimmed V and J ends, which lost 1 base and 10 bases, there was a span of 14 bases. CDR3 size: 13 residues. Germline loops: CDR1 SGHTS, CDR2 YDEGEE. CDR3 DNA: TGTGCCAGCAGCTTGTGGTCGGGTCGGGACCAGTACTTC. It specifies CASSLWSGRDQYF.

The V and J genes are TRBV11-2 and TRBJ1-3; 7 nucleotides align to TRBD1. The CDR3 length is 15 residues. Trimming cost V 0 bases and J 8 bases; bases outside gene matches: 7. CDR1 is SGHAT and CDR2 is FQNNGV in the germline V gene. Here the CDR3 reads CASSLDDRELDTIYF. CDR3 sequence (DNA): TGTGCCAGCAGCTTAGACGACAGGGAGTTGGACACCATATATTTT.

The J gene is TRBJ1-2, the V gene TRBV11-2; D is possibly TRBD1 (6 bases). Germline loops: CDR1 SGHAT, CDR2 FQNNGV. The CDR3 sequence is 14 residues long. Trimming shortened V by 5 bases and J by 4 bases, and 14 bases separated the two germline ends. CDR3 amino acids: CASSPRGRFYGYTF. The CDR3 region has the DNA TGTGCCAGCAGCCCCAGGGGTCGGTTCTATGGCTACACCTTC.

The J gene is TRBJ2-5, the V gene TRBV7-3, with D uncertain. With 2 bases removed from V and 2 bases from J, the gap between germline ends came to 6 bases. Germline V lookup: CDR1 SGHTA, CDR2 FQGTGA. This CDR3 region has 13 residues. The CDR3 here is CASSLFPQETQYF. The CDR3 region has the DNA TGTGCCAGCAGCTTATTCCCTCAAGAGACCCAGTACTTC. Based on the CDR3 plus reference TRBV7-3 and TRBJ2-5, the full variable domain is GAGVSQTPSNKVTEKGKYVELRCDPISGHTALYWYRQSLGQGPEFLIYFQGTGAADDSGLPNDRFFAVRPEGSVSTLKIQRTERGDSAVYLCASSLFPQETQYFGPGTRLLVL.

V and J are TRBV30 and TRBJ1-1; the D gene is possibly TRBD1 (6 bases). V was cut by 2 bases and J by 0 bases, with 10 bases left in between. The CDR3 runs to 14 residues. Germline loops: CDR1 GTSNPN, CDR2 SVGIG (reference sequence). The CDR3 spells CAWSRTVMNTEAFF. In DNA, the CDR3 is TGTGCCTGGAGTAGGACAGTAATGAACACTGAAGCTTTCTTT.

The rearrangement uses TRBV30 and TRBJ2-3; 12 nucleotides match TRBD2. Germline V lookup: CDR1 GTSNPN, CDR2 SVGIG (reference sequence). Germline trimming cut 1 base from V and 4 bases from J; bases unmatched to any gene: 3. The CDR3 runs 15 residues. CDR3 region: CAWSGTSGAPDTQYF. In nucleotides, the CDR3 is TGTGCCTGGAGTGGGACTAGCGGGGCCCCAGATACGCAGTATTTT.

The chain links TRBV27 to TRBJ1-2; TRBD1 matches at 9 bases. With V trimmed by 6 bases and J by 6 bases, 8 bases remained unmatched. The CDR3 is 14 residues long. Germline-derived CDR1 and CDR2 are MNHEY and SMNVEV (reference sequence). The CDR3 nucleotides read TGTGCCAGCAGGACGTCCGGGACAGGGAATGGCTACACCTTC. This codes for CASRTSGTGNGYTF.

V usage is TRBV6-5 and J usage is TRBJ2-7; a weak D match, TRBD1 (5 bases). Trimming stripped 7 bases from V and 0 bases from J, with 13 bases between. Germline V gene lookup returns CDR1 MNHEY and CDR2 SVGAGI. This CDR3 is built from 14 residues. Here the CDR3 DNA reads TGTGCCAGCAAGAGGACATCCAGCTCCTACGAGCAGTACTTC. It translates to CASKRTSSSYEQYF.

This chain uses TRBV18 with TRBJ1-3; D uncertain. Deletions cut 4 bases from V and 0 bases from J, with 13 bases between. The CDR3 is 16 residues long. Germline V gene lookup returns CDR1 KGHSH and CDR2 LQKENI. CDR3 coding DNA: TGTGCCAGCTCACTTGATCAGAAAAACTCTGGAAACACCATATATTTT. Its protein is CASSLDQKNSGNTIYF.

Regarding this clone: The identical CDR3 is also encoded by other nucleotide sequences in the sample. The V and J genes are TRBV6-4 and TRBJ2-3; 8 nucleotides align to TRBD2. V was pared by 5 bases and J by 1 base, with 5 bases of the junction left unmatched. The CDR3 is made up of 15 amino acids. The germline V gene has CDR1 MRHNA and CDR2 SNTAGT. The CDR3 reads CASSRTGGGTDTQYF. The CDR3 nucleotides are TGTGCCAGCAGTCGAACGGGGGGGGGCACAGATACGCAGTATTTT.

The genes are TRBV5-1 and TRBJ1-5, with a possible D match to TRBD1 (5 bases). V was shortened by 7 bases and J by 8 bases, with 16 bases between the two germline ends. The CDR3 runs 13 residues. Germline V gene sequence: CDR1 SGHRS, CDR2 YFSETQ. CDR3 residues: CASALSSGEPQHF. The CDR3, as DNA: TGCGCCAGCGCCCTTTCATCGGGGGAGCCCCAGCATTTT.